This T cell receptor (beta chain) was sequenced in a study of PD-L1 blockade in urothelial cancer. As for the study in general: Patients with male sex and bladder-origin urothelial cancer accounted for about 85% of the roughly 29 enrolled. Analyzed time points were 3 weeks (second dose) and 6 weeks after therapy began. Blood samples contained a median about 150,000 T cells.

The germline CDR1 and CDR2 sequences are MNHEY and SVGAGI. The CDR3 totals 14 residues. Trimming took off 7 bases at V and 2 bases at J, with 12 bases between the two ends. Sequencing used immunoSEQ multiplex PCR; TCRdb keeps in-frame clones, though not all of them. The sample contains over 45,000 clones, about 82% of which appear only once. The time point: pretreatment peripheral blood. This clonotype was obtained from a man aged 55 to 70 with urothelial cancer. The rearrangement uses TRBV6-5 and TRBJ2-1; D is perhaps TRBD2 (5 bases). The material was PBMCs, obtained around atezolizumab (anti-PD-L1) treatment. The CDR3 bases are TGTGCCAGCAAACGGGGTAGCACCTACAATGAGCAGTTCTTC. This gives the protein CASKRGSTYNEQFF.